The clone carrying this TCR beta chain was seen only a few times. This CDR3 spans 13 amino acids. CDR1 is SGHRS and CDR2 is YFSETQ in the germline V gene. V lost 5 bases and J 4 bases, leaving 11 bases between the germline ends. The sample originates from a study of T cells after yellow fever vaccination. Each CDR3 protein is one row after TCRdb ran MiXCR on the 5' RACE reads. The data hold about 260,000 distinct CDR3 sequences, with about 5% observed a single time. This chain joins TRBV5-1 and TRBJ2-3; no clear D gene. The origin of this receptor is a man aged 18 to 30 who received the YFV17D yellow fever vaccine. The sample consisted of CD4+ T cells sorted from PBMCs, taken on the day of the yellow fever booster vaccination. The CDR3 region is CASRPRTPDTQYF. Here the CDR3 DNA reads TGCGCCAGCAGACCTAGAACCCCAGATACGCAGTATTTT.